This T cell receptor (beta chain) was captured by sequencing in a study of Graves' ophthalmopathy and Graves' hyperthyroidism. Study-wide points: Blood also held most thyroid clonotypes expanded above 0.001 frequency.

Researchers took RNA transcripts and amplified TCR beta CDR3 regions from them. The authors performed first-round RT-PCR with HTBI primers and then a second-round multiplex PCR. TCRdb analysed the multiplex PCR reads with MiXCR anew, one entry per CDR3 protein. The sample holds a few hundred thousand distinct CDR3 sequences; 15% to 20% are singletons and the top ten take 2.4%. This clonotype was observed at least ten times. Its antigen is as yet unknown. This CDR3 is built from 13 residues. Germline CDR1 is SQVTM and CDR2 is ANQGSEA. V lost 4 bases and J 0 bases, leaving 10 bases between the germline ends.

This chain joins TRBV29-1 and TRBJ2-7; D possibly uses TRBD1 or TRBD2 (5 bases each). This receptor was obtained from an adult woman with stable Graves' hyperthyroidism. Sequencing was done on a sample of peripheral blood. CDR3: CSVGGRDSYEQYF. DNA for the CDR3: TGCAGCGTTGGGGGGAGAGACTCCTACGAGCAGTACTTC.